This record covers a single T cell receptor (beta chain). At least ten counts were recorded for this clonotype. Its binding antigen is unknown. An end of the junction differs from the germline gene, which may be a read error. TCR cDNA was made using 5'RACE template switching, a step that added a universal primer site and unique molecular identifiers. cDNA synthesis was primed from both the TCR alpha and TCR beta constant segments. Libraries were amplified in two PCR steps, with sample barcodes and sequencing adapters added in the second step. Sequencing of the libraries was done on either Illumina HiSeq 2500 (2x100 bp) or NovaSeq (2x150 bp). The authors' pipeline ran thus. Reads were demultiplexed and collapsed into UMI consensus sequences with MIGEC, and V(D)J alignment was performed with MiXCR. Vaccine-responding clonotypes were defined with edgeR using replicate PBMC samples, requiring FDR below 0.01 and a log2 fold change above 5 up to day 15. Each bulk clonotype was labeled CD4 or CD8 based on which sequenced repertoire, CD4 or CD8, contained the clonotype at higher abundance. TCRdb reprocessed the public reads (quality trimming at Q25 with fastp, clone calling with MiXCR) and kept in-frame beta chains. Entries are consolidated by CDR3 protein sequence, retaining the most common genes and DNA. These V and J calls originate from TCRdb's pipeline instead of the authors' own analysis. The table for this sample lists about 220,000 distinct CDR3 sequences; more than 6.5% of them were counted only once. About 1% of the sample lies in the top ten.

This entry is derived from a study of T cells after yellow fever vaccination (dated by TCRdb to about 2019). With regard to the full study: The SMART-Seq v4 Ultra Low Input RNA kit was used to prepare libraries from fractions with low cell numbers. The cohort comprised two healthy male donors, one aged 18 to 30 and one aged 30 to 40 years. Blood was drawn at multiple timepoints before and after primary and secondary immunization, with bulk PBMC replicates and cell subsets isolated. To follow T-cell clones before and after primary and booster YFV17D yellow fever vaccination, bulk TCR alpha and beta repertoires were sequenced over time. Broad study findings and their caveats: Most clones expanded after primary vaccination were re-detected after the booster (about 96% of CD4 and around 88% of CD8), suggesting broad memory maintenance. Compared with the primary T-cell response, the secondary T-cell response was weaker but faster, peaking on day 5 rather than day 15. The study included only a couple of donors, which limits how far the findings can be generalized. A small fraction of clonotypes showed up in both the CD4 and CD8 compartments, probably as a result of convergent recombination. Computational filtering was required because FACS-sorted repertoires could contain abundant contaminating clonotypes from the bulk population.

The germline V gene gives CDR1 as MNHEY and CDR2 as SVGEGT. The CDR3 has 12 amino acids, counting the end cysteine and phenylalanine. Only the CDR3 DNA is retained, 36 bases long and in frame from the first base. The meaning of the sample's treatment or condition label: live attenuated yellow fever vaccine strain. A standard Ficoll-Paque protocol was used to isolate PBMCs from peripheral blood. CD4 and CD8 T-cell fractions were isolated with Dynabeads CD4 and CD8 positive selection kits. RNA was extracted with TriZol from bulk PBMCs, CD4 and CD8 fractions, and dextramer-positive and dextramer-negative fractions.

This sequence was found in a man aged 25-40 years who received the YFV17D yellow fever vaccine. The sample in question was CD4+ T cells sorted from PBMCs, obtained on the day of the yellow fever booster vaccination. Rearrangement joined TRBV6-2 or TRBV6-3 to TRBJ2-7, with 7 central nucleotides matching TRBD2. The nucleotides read TGTGCCAGCAGGGATGGATGGCTAGCGGATCACTTC. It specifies CASRDGWLADHF.